The 29 T cell receptor beta chains presented below share a single source sample, sequenced in a study of T cells in Graves' hyperthyroidism and ophthalmopathy. RNA transcripts gave rise to amplified TCR beta CDR3 regions. Using the HTBI primer set, a first-round RT-PCR was run on the TCR CDR3. In TCRdb, the multiplex PCR reads were re-called with MiXCR into one record per CDR3 protein. Among under 700,000 distinct CDR3 sequences listed, 16% were seen once. The specimen was blood. The receptors were sampled from a woman between 18 and 29 years old with Graves' hyperthyroidism.

This clonotype appeared many times. The chain couples TRBV6-1 to TRBJ2-3, with a tentative D call TRBD1 (5 bases). V shed 6 bases and J shed 0 bases, with 16 bases lying between them. Germline V gene sequence: CDR1 MNHNS, CDR2 SASEGT. This CDR3 is 16 amino acids long. The CDR3 DNA reads TGTGCCAGCAGACCAAGCACCAGGGTCAGCACAGATACGCAGTATTTT. Its translation is CASRPSTRVSTDTQYF.

The V gene is TRBV28, the J gene TRBJ2-4; TRBD2 matches 10 bases. V lost 6 bases, J lost 5 bases, and 10 bases stayed unmatched. There are 16 residues in the CDR3. Germline V gene lookup returns CDR1 MDHEN and CDR2 SYDVKM. The CDR3 spells CASSGQRGGSENIQYF. The DNA of the CDR3 is TGTGCCAGCAGCGGCCAGCGGGGGGGCAGCGAAAACATTCAGTACTTC. Complete variable domain (other parts from reference TRBV28 and TRBJ2-4): DVKVTQSSRYLVKRTGEKVFLECVQDMDHENMFWYRQDPGLGLRLIYFSYDVKMKEKGDIPEGYSVSREKKERFSLILESASTNQTSMYLCASSGQRGGSENIQYFGAGTRLSVL.

The rearrangement joins TRBV6-1 to TRBJ2-7; a weak D match, TRBD2 (6 bases). The CDR3 runs to 14 residues. CDR1 and CDR2 from the germline V gene are MNHNS and SASEGT. The V gene lost 6 bases and the J gene lost 6 bases, with 18 bases spanning the gap. DNA for the CDR3: TGTGCCAGCAGCCCAAGTAGCGGAGGGCGCGAGCAGTACTTC. Amino acids: CASSPSSGGREQYF.

At least ten counts were recorded for this clonotype. This sequence joins TRBV12-3 or TRBV12-4 and TRBJ1-2; no clear D. The CDR3 sequence is 15 residues long. V shed 1 base and J shed 4 bases, with 13 bases lying between them. The CDR3 protein is CASSLDGRRFYGYTF. The CDR3 DNA reads as TGTGCCAGCAGTTTAGACGGCAGGCGATTCTATGGCTACACCTTC.

Only a few counts were recorded for this clonotype. The chain recombines TRBV3-1 with TRBJ2-3, with 12 bases that match TRBD2. Germline trimming cut 0 bases from V and 0 bases from J; bases unmatched to any gene: 7. CDR1 is LGHDT, CDR2 YNNKEL, per germline (reference sequence). The CDR3 runs to 19 residues. CDR3 nucleotide sequence: TGTGCCAGCAGCCAAGATCAGGGACTAGCGGGTGCTAGCACAGATACGCAGTATTTT. This translates into CASSQDQGLAGASTDTQYF.

This clonotype was picked up many times. V gene TRBV2 combines with J gene TRBJ2-1; D gene ambiguous. The CDR3 is 11 amino acids. Between the trimmed V and J ends, which lost 3 bases and 6 bases, there was a span of 3 bases. CDR1 and CDR2 from the germline V gene are SNHLY and FYNNEI. The CDR3 protein is CASSELNEQFF. The DNA for the CDR3 is TGTGCCAGCAGTGAGCTCAATGAGCAGTTCTTC.

This clonotype was seen more than once but under ten times. The chain has TRBV7-2 and TRBJ2-7; 9 bases are a match to TRBD2. The CDR3 length is 15 residues. The germline gives CDR1 SGHTA, CDR2 FQGNSA. The ends lost 4 bases at V and 1 base at J; junction bases unmatched: 5. The CDR3 nucleotides are TGTGCCAGCAGCTCCGGGACTAGCCCGTCCTACGAGCAGTACTTC. Translation: CASSSGTSPSYEQYF. Looking up the rest from reference TRBV7-2 and TRBJ2-7 gives the full variable domain: GAGVSQSPSNKVTEKGKDVELRCDPISGHTALYWYRQSLGQGLEFLIYFQGNSAPDKSGLPSDRFSAERTGGSVSTLTIQRTQQEDSAVYLCASSSGTSPSYEQYFGPGTRLTVT.

The V and J genes are TRBV10-1 and TRBJ1-4; no clear D. V lost 3 bases and J lost 7, with 9 bases in between. Germline CDR1 WNHNN, CDR2 SYGVQD (reference sequence). This CDR3 is 13 amino acids long. CDR3 loop: CASSDQVGEKLFF. CDR3 sequence (DNA): TGCGCCAGCAGTGACCAAGTTGGTGAAAAACTGTTTTTT.

The V gene is TRBV4-1, the J gene TRBJ2-4; perhaps D is TRBD1 or TRBD2 (5 bases each). The V and J ends lost 3 bases and 3 bases respectively, with 12 bases between them. The CDR3 runs 15 residues. The germline V gene has CDR1 MGHRA and CDR2 YSYEKL. CDR3 protein: CASSQHGTYKNIQYF. The CDR3 nucleotides read TGCGCCAGCAGCCAGCACGGGACCTACAAAAACATTCAGTACTTC.

This clonotype has more than one count but fewer than ten. This chain joins TRBV20-1 and TRBJ2-1; 14 bases are a match to TRBD2. The length of the CDR3 is 18 residues. Trimming removed 0 bases from V and 2 bases from J; junction bases left unmatched: 6. Germline CDR1 is DFQATT and CDR2 is SNEGSKA (reference sequence). The CDR3 bases are TGCAGTGCTAGAGAGACAGGGGGACTAGCGGGAGCCTACAATGAGCAGTTCTTC. Residues: CSARETGGLAGAYNEQFF.

The V call is TRBV6-5, the J call TRBJ2-1; D unclear. The V gene's germline CDR1 is MNHEY and CDR2 SVGAGI. Deletions cut 0 bases from V and 7 bases from J, with 10 bases between. This CDR3 spans 14 amino acids. The CDR3, as DNA: TGTGCCAGCAGTTACTCGACGGTGACGAATGAGCAGTTCTTC. This sequence encodes CASSYSTVTNEQFF.

This clonotype was seen a handful of times. This rearrangement joins TRBV6-2 or TRBV6-3 to TRBJ2-7; TRBD2 aligns across 11 bases. Losses at the gene ends were 10 bases for V and 7 bases for J; bases not matched to a gene: 9. In germline, CDR1 is MNHEY, CDR2 SVGEGT. This CDR3 comprises 13 residues. CDR3 region: CATGLAALSEQYF. The DNA of the CDR3 is TGTGCCACGGGACTAGCGGCGCTTTCTGAGCAGTACTTC.

The chain recombines TRBV4-1 with TRBJ2-7, with TRBD1 identical over 9 bases. CDR1 is MGHRA, CDR2 YSYEKL, per germline. This CDR3 is built from 15 residues. The ends lost 4 bases at V and 8 bases at J; junction bases unmatched: 12. CDR3 sequence reads: CASSRSGTGPMKQYF. The CDR3 bases are TGCGCCAGCAGCCGATCCGGGACAGGGCCGATGAAGCAGTACTTC.

The chain links TRBV7-6 to TRBJ2-5; D uncertain. The germline CDR1 and CDR2 sequences are SGHVS and FNYEAQ. This CDR3 is built from 14 residues. V dropped 5 bases and J dropped 2 bases, with 12 bases sitting between them. Here the CDR3 DNA reads TGTGCCAGCAGCCCTCCCCAGCGTCAAGAGACCCAGTACTTC. Its protein product is CASSPPQRQETQYF.

A few counts support this clonotype. The V call is TRBV5-8, the J call TRBJ1-3; 9 positions match TRBD1. V gave up 0 bases and J gave up 4 bases; unmatched junction bases: 5. Looked up from germline, CDR1 is SGHTS and CDR2 is YDEGEE. The CDR3 is made up of 16 amino acids. CDR3 residues: CASSLGDRVSGNTIYF. The DNA of the CDR3 is TGTGCCAGCAGCTTGGGGGACAGGGTTTCCGGAAACACCATATATTTT.

This clonotype was observed many times. This chain connects TRBV7-6 to TRBJ2-3; 9 nucleotides agree with TRBD2. Trimming removed 2 bases from V and 2 bases from J; junction bases left unmatched: 8. CDR3 length: 17 amino acids. Germline V gives CDR1 SGHVS, CDR2 FNYEAQ. CDR3 DNA: TGTGCCAGCAGCTTAAGCGGGACTAGCCGGATCACAGATACGCAGTATTTT. It translates to CASSLSGTSRITDTQYF. Full variable domain (outside the CDR3, taken from reference TRBV7-6 and TRBJ2-3): GAGVSQSPRYKVTKRGQDVALRCDPISGHVSLYWYRQALGQGPEFLTYFNYEAQQDKSGLPNDRFSAERPEGSISTLTIQRTEQRDSAMYRCASSLSGTSRITDTQYFGPGTRLTVL.

The chain combines TRBV29-1 with TRBJ1-2; 9 bases map to TRBD1. The CDR3 spans 14 residues. V dropped 3 bases and J dropped 8; count of bases not matched to a gene: 10. CDR1 is SQVTM, CDR2 ANQGSEA, per germline. The CDR3 nucleotides read TGCAGCGTTGAGGTGGCGGACAGGGGATACGGCTACACCTTC. Translation: CSVEVADRGYGYTF.

This clonotype was picked up a small number of times. This chain uses TRBV11-2 with TRBJ2-5, with TRBD2 matching 13 bases. From germline, CDR1 is SGHAT and CDR2 FQNNGV. This CDR3 has 15 residues. V was clipped by 4 bases and J by 4 bases; unmatched bases: 3. The CDR3 nucleotides are TGTGCCAGCAGCTCCTGGACTAGCGGGGGAGAGACCCAGTACTTC. Translation gives CASSSWTSGGETQYF.

This clonotype was detected a few times. This chain uses TRBV28 with TRBJ2-5; 10 nucleotides agree with TRBD2. J gave up 3 bases and V 7 bases, and 14 bases lay outside the gene matches. This CDR3 comprises 17 residues. Germline loops: CDR1 MDHEN, CDR2 SYDVKM. The CDR3 bases are TGTGCCAGCAACCTGCCCCCTAGCGGGAGAAATGAAGAGACCCAGTACTTC. It is translated as CASNLPPSGRNEETQYF. The whole variable domain, remainder taken from reference TRBV28 and TRBJ2-5, is DVKVTQSSRYLVKRTGEKVFLECVQDMDHENMFWYRQDPGLGLRLIYFSYDVKMKEKGDIPEGYSVSREKKERFSLILESASTNQTSMYLCASNLPPSGRNEETQYFGPGTRLLVL.

J is TRBJ2-7 and V is TRBV6-1; D ambiguous. There are 14 residues in the CDR3. Germline-derived CDR1 and CDR2 are MNHNS and SASEGT. The V end lost 0 bases, the J end lost 3 bases, and 9 bases lay between the germline ends. The CDR3 DNA is TGTGCCAGCAGTGAAGCCACTCGATTCTACGAGCAGTACTTC. This gives the protein CASSEATRFYEQYF.

This clonotype was counted a few times. The chain links TRBV13 to TRBJ2-2; 8 bases fit TRBD2. The germline V gene encodes CDR1 PRHDT and CDR2 FYEKMQ (reference sequence). This CDR3 spans 16 amino acids. The V segment lost 6 bases and the J segment 5 bases; nucleotides outside the gene matches: 11. CDR3 sequence: CASSSERGPGTGELFF. CDR3 DNA: TGTGCCAGCAGTTCCGAGCGGGGGCCGGGAACCGGGGAGCTGTTTTTT.

Ten or more counts support this clonotype. J is TRBJ1-2 and V is TRBV12-3 or TRBV12-4; D gene ambiguous. The CDR3 length is 13 residues. The germline V and J ends were trimmed by 7 bases and 1 base, with 10 bases remaining between them. The CDR3 here is CASTRTDNYGYTF. DNA for the CDR3: TGTGCCAGCACCCGGACGGATAACTATGGCTACACCTTC.

This clonotype was detected ten times or more. V gene TRBV12-3 or TRBV12-4 combines with J gene TRBJ2-1, with D possibly being TRBD1 or TRBD2 (5 bases each). V was pared by 7 bases and J by 4 bases, with 14 bases between. CDR3 length: 14 amino acids. CDR3 loop: CASTFEGQYNEQFF. The CDR3 coding sequence is TGTGCCAGCACCTTCGAGGGGCAGTACAATGAGCAGTTCTTC.

J is TRBJ1-1 and V is TRBV5-5; unclear D gene. V was pared by 4 bases and J by 0 bases, with 13 bases between. The CDR3 is 15 residues long. From germline, CDR1 is SGHKS and CDR2 YYEKEE (reference sequence). In DNA form, the CDR3 reads TGTGCCAGCAGCCCCCAAGCCGTAGTGAACACTGAAGCTTTCTTT. Translation: CASSPQAVVNTEAFF.

At least ten counts were recorded for this clonotype. The chain joins TRBV5-1 to TRBJ1-2, with 8 nucleotides matching TRBD1. CDR3 length: 14 amino acids. J lost 4 bases, V lost 4 bases, and 6 bases had no gene match. Germline CDR1 SGHRS, CDR2 YFSETQ. CDR3 in DNA: TGCGCCAGCAGCAAGGACAGGGCTCCCTATGGCTACACCTTC. Amino acid sequence: CASSKDRAPYGYTF.

This clonotype was seen ten or more times. The rearrangement links TRBV28 to TRBJ2-1, with 9 positions matching TRBD2. The J segment lost 9 bases and the V segment lost 5 bases, leaving 11 bases of the junction unmatched. This CDR3 contains 15 residues. Germline assignment: CDR1 MDHEN and CDR2 SYDVKM. CDR3 loop: CASSRLVAGVVEQFF. CDR3 coding DNA: TGTGCCAGCAGTCGGCTGGTAGCGGGAGTGGTTGAGCAGTTCTTC.

The V gene is TRBV20-1, the J gene TRBJ2-7; 8 nucleotides match TRBD1. Germline values: CDR1 DFQATT, CDR2 SNEGSKA (reference sequence). V shed 3 bases, J shed 3 bases, and the junction held 10 bases outside the gene matches. This CDR3 has 15 amino acids. In DNA form, the CDR3 reads TGCAGTGCTAGGGAGGGGACAGGTGTTGTCTACGAGCAGTACTTC. It is translated as CSAREGTGVVYEQYF.

This clonotype was counted between two and nine times. The chain combines TRBV3-1 with TRBJ1-1; D gene uncertain. There are 15 residues in the CDR3. V was clipped by 0 bases and J by 1 base, with 9 bases between them. The germline gives CDR1 LGHDT, CDR2 YNNKEL (reference sequence). The CDR3 is CASSQEAVRNTEAFF. For the CDR3, the DNA is TGTGCCAGCAGCCAAGAGGCAGTGCGGAACACTGAAGCTTTCTTT.

J is TRBJ1-1 and V is TRBV5-4; D is unclear. The CDR3 is 15 amino acids. Trimming took off 0 bases at V and 3 bases at J, with 12 bases between the two ends. Per germline, CDR1 SGHNT and CDR2 YYREEE (reference sequence). CDR3 in amino acids: CASSLEAGIDTEAFF. CDR3 coding DNA: TGTGCCAGCAGCTTGGAGGCGGGGATCGACACTGAAGCTTTCTTT.